The 21 T cell receptor beta chains reported below all come from one sample, sequenced in a study of Ad26.COV2.S vaccination and SARS-CoV-2 variants. Described treatment: 19 received Ad26.COV2.S at low or high dose, single or two shots; about 5 received placebo; per-sample allocation not given. The study sampled participants on day 63 after the first vaccine or placebo injection. Using immunoSEQ multiplex PCR, the repertoire was profiled, and TCRdb retains in-frame clones only, with some absent. The sample lists approximately 400,000 clones; roughly four fifths were seen once. Source: peripheral blood, taken in a trial of Ad26.COV2.S vaccine versus placebo. Receptor source: a person between 18 and 65 years old who received the Ad26.COV2.S COVID-19 vaccine or a placebo.

The chain links TRBV5-6 to TRBJ2-2; D unclear. V lost 4 bases, J lost 5 bases, and 6 bases lay in between. CDR3 length equals 12 residues. Germline CDR1 is SGHDT and CDR2 is YYEEEE. In nucleotides, the CDR3 is TGTGCCAGCAGCCCTTCGACCGGGGAGCTGTTTTTT. It encodes CASSPSTGELFF. Together with reference TRBV5-6 and TRBJ2-2, the CDR3 gives the full variable domain: DAGVTQSPTHLIKTRGQQVTLRCSPKSGHDTVSWYQQALGQGPQFIFQYYEEEERQRGNFPDRFSGHQFPNYSSELNVNALLLGDSALYLCASSPSTGELFFGEGSRLTVL.

The gene calls are TRBV12-3 or TRBV12-4 and TRBJ2-2; weak D call: TRBD2 (6 bases). Deletions cut 6 bases from V and 7 bases from J, with 12 bases between. There are 13 residues in the CDR3. The DNA of the CDR3 is TGTGCCAGCAGCTTGACTAGAATCGGGGAGCTGTTTTTT. Its protein product is CASSLTRIGELFF.

J is TRBJ2-3 and V is TRBV4-1; 11 nucleotides match TRBD2. V lost 8 bases, J lost 2 bases, and 9 bases stayed unmatched. Germline CDR1 and CDR2: MGHRA and YSYEKL. This CDR3 has 16 residues. The CDR3 nucleotides read TGCGCCAGCCGCGGGACTAGCGGAAGAGCCACAGATACGCAGTATTTT. It is translated as CASRGTSGRATDTQYF.

The V gene is TRBV5-4, the J gene TRBJ2-3; 9 nucleotides align to TRBD2. The CDR3 totals 17 residues. Germline V gene lookup returns CDR1 SGHNT and CDR2 YYREEE (reference sequence). The V gene end was trimmed by 1 base and the J gene end by 5 bases; junction bases not matched to a gene: 11. This CDR3 reads CASSLLVLAGSVDTQYF. CDR3 sequence (DNA): TGTGCCAGCAGCTTGTTAGTTCTAGCGGGGAGTGTAGATACGCAGTATTTT. Drawing the rest from reference TRBV5-4 and TRBJ2-3, the complete variable domain is ETGVTQSPTHLIKTRGQQVTLRCSSQSGHNTVSWYQQALGQGPQFIFQYYREEENGRGNFPPRFSGLQFPNYSSELNVNALELDDSALYLCASSLLVLAGSVDTQYFGPGTRLTVL.

This rearrangement joins TRBV2 to TRBJ1-2; unclear D gene. From germline, CDR1 is SNHLY and CDR2 FYNNEI. The CDR3 extends over 14 amino acids. V shed 1 base and J shed 4 bases, with 10 bases lying between them. The CDR3 nucleotides read TGTGCCAGCAGTGAAGTTAAAAACTCCTATGGCTACACCTTC. It translates to CASSEVKNSYGYTF.

J is TRBJ2-7 and V is TRBV14; D gene uncertain. Trimming removed 0 bases from V and 0 bases from J, with 9 bases in between. The CDR3 runs 15 residues. Germline V gives CDR1 SGHDN, CDR2 FVKESK. The CDR3 sequence is CASSQEVVASYEQYF. DNA of the CDR3: TGTGCCAGCAGCCAAGAGGTGGTCGCCTCCTACGAGCAGTACTTC. Looking up the rest from reference TRBV14 and TRBJ2-7 gives the full variable domain: EAGVTQFPSHSVIEKGQTVTLRCDPISGHDNLYWYRRVMGKEIKFLLHFVKESKQDESGMPNNRFLAERTGGTYSTLKVQPAELEDSGVYFCASSQEVVASYEQYFGPGTRLTVT.

J is TRBJ2-7 and V is TRBV9, with D perhaps TRBD2 (5 bases). The CDR3 spans 13 residues. The V end was cut by 1 base, the J end by 4 bases, with 9 bases between. Germline assignment: CDR1 SGDLS and CDR2 YYNGEE. The CDR3 DNA reads TGTGCCAGCAGCGTACACGAGGGTTACGAGCAGTACTTC. Translation: CASSVHEGYEQYF.

This clone was found a few times. The chain carries TRBV5-1 and TRBJ1-4; the match to TRBD1 covers 10 bases. Losses at the gene ends were 4 bases for V and 8 bases for J; bases not matched to a gene: 8. This CDR3 is 15 amino acids long. The germline V gene has CDR1 SGHRS and CDR2 YFSETQ. CDR3 loop: CASSGLTGGVEKLFF. For the CDR3, the DNA is TGCGCCAGCAGCGGATTGACAGGGGGCGTAGAAAAACTGTTTTTT.

The chain uses TRBV13 and TRBJ2-7; D not certain. V dropped 4 bases and J dropped 5 bases, with 15 bases sitting between them. The length of the CDR3 is 14 residues. Looked up from germline, CDR1 is PRHDT and CDR2 is FYEKMQ (reference sequence). The CDR3 DNA is TGTGCCAGCAGCTCAATTGACTCCGCTGACGAGCAGTACTTC. Amino acid sequence: CASSSIDSADEQYF.

This chain links TRBV10-2 with TRBJ1-2; 12 bases are a match to TRBD1. From germline, CDR1 is WSHSY and CDR2 SAAADI. V lost 8 bases and J lost 3; bases outside the gene matches: 7. CDR3 length equals 15 residues. CDR3 protein: CASGDRGRFDYGYTF. CDR3 nucleotide sequence: TGCGCCAGCGGGGACAGGGGGCGCTTCGACTATGGCTACACCTTC.

Of note for this clone: This sample also contains other DNA sequences that code for the same CDR3. The V gene is TRBV19, the J gene TRBJ2-2, with D unresolved. V gave up 7 bases and J gave up 5 bases, with 5 bases separating them. This CDR3 has 11 residues. Germline V gene data show CDR1 as LNHDA and CDR2 as SQIVND (reference sequence). The CDR3 reads CASTLTGELFF. The CDR3 bases are TGTGCCAGTACCCTTACCGGGGAGCTGTTTTTT.

In this sample, this clone turned up a few times. The rearrangement links TRBV2 to TRBJ1-1; 8 nucleotides agree with TRBD1. J lost 1 base, V lost 8 bases, and 3 bases had no gene match. There are 13 residues in the CDR3. CDR1 and CDR2 (germline): SNHLY, FYNNEI. CDR3 nucleotide sequence: TGTGCCAGCGGTGGGACAGGGAACACTGAAGCTTTCTTT. Protein: CASGGTGNTEAFF.

The rearrangement joins TRBV1 to TRBJ1-5. TRBV1 is an annotated pseudogene. The CDR3 spans 17 residues. CDR3 coding DNA: TGCACCAGCAGCCAAGACCCCGCTCGATATAGCAATCAGCCCCAGCATTTT. As protein: CTSSQDPARYSNQPQHF.

In its sample, this clone was seen a few times. This chain connects TRBV29-1 to TRBJ2-3; D is ambiguous. Trimming removed 3 bases at V and 1 base at J, with 5 bases between. The CDR3 runs to 12 residues. Germline V gene lookup returns CDR1 SQVTM and CDR2 ANQGSEA. Here the CDR3 DNA reads TGCAGCGTTGAGGTCGGCACAGATACGCAGTATTTT. This codes for CSVEVGTDTQYF.

The chain joins TRBV7-2 to TRBJ2-1; D gene uncertain. Trimming took 4 bases from V and 5 from J, leaving 15 bases between them. Germline V gene data show CDR1 as SGHTA and CDR2 as FQGNSA. There are 15 residues in the CDR3. CDR3 coding DNA: TGTGCCAGCAGCTCCACCTCCCGACGGGACAATGAGCAGTTCTTC. Protein: CASSSTSRRDNEQFF.

The chain joins TRBV6-5 to TRBJ1-1; TRBD1 matches at 7 bases. CDR3 length: 15 residues. J was trimmed by 1 base and V by 6 bases; bases with no gene match: 8. CDR1 is MNHEY, CDR2 SVGAGI, per germline. The DNA of the CDR3 is TGTGCCAGCAGAATTTTCAGGGGGGGGAACACTGAAGCTTTCTTT. Residues: CASRIFRGGNTEAFF.

The chain recombines TRBV20-1 with TRBJ2-7, with a possible D match to TRBD2 (6 bases). There are 13 residues in the CDR3. V was shortened by 3 bases and J by 1 base, with 10 bases between the two germline ends. CDR1 is DFQATT, CDR2 SNEGSKA, per germline (reference sequence). The CDR3 nucleotides read TGCAGTGCTAGTGGGACTGAGTCCTACGAGCAGTACTTC. The encoded protein is CSASGTESYEQYF.

The chain joins TRBV6-5 to TRBJ2-1; weak D call: TRBD1 (5 bases). Germline assignment: CDR1 MNHEY and CDR2 SVGAGI. Between the trimmed V and J ends, which lost 7 bases and 7 bases, there was a span of 8 bases. The CDR3 is made up of 11 amino acids. The CDR3 spells CASTTANEQFF. The CDR3 DNA is TGTGCCAGCACGACAGCTAATGAGCAGTTCTTC.

The chain couples TRBV6-5 to TRBJ2-7, with D hard to call. CDR3 length equals 14 residues. Trimming took 4 bases from V and 1 from J, leaving 11 bases between them. CDR1 is MNHEY and CDR2 is SVGAGI in the germline V gene. The CDR3 protein is CASSSFDKSYEQYF. The CDR3, as DNA: TGTGCCAGCAGTTCTTTTGACAAATCCTACGAGCAGTACTTC.

The chain couples TRBV5-1 to TRBJ1-1; no reliable D call. Looked up from germline, CDR1 is SGHRS and CDR2 is YFSETQ. The CDR3 is 11 amino acids. Trimming cost V 5 bases and J 5 bases, with 7 bases left between them. CDR3 bases: TGCGCCAGCAGTATAGGGACTGAAGCTTTCTTT. It is translated as CASSIGTEAFF.

CDR3 sequence: CSVEGETGGYEQYF. The CDR3 DNA reads TGCAGCGTTGAGGGAGAGACAGGGGGTTACGAGCAGTACTTC. This chain joins TRBV29-1 and TRBJ2-7; 9 bases fit TRBD1. Germline lookup yields CDR1 SQVTM and CDR2 ANQGSEA. The CDR3 extends over 14 amino acids. Unmatched junction bases numbered 7, after V lost 3 bases and J lost 4 bases.